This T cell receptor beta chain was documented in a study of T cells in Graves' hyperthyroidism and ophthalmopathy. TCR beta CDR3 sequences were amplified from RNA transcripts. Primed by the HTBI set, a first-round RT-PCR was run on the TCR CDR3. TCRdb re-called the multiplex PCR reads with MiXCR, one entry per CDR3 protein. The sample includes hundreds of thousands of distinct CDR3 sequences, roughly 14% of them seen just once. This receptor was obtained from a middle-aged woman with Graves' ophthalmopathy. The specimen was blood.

CDR3 sequence reads: CASSPDLAPNGAYEQYF. CDR3 DNA: TGTGCCAGCTCACCAGACCTAGCTCCCAATGGGGCCTACGAGCAGTACTTC. The rearrangement links TRBV18 to TRBJ2-7, with D possibly being TRBD2 (5 bases). V shed 2 bases and J shed 2 bases, with 19 bases lying between them. CDR3 length: 17 residues. Per germline, CDR1 KGHSH and CDR2 LQKENI.